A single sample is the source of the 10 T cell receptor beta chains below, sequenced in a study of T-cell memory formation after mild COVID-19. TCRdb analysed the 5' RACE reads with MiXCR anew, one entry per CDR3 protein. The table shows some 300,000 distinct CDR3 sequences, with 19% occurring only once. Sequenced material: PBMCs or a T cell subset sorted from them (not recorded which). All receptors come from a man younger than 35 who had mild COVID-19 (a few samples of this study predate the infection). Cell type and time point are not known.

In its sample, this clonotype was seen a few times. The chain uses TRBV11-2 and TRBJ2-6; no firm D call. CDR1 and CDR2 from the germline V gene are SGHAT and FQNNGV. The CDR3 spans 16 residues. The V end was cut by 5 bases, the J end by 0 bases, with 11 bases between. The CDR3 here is CASSPTIVSGANVLTF. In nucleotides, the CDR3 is TGTGCCAGCAGCCCTACCATCGTCTCTGGGGCCAACGTCCTGACTTTC.

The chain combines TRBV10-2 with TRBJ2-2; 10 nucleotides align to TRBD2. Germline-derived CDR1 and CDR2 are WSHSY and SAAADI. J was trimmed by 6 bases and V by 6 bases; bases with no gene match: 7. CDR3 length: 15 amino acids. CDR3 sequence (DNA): TGCGCCAGCAGGGCAGCGGGGGGGCCCTCCGGGGAGCTGTTTTTT. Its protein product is CASRAAGGPSGELFF.

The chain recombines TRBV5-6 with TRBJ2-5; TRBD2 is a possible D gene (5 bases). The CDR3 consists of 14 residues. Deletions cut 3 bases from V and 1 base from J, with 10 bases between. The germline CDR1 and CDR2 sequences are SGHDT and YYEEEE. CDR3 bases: TGTGCCAGCAGCTCGACCGGGGTCCAAGAGACCCAGTACTTC. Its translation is CASSSTGVQETQYF.

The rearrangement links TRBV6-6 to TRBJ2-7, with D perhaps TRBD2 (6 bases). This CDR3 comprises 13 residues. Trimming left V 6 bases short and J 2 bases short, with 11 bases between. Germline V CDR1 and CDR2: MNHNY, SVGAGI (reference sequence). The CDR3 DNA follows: TGTGCCAGCAGATGGGACTTTCCCTACGAGCAGTACTTC. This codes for CASRWDFPYEQYF.

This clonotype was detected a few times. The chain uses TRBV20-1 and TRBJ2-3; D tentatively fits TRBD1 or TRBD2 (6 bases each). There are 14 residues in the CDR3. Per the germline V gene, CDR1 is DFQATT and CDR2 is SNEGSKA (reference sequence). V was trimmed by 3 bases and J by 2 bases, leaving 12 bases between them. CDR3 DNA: TGCAGTGCTAGGAGTAGGGGGGACACAGATACGCAGTATTTT. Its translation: CSARSRGDTDTQYF.

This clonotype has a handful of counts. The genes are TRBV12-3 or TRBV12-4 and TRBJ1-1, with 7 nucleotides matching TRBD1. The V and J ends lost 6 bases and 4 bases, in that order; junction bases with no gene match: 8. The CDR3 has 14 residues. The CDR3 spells CASREGGGGTEAFF. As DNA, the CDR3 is TGTGCCAGCAGGGAAGGGGGCGGGGGCACTGAAGCTTTCTTT.

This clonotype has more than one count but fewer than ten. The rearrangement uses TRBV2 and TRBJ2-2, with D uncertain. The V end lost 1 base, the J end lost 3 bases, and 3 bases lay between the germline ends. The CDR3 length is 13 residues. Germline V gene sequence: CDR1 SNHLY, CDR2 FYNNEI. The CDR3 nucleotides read TGTGCCAGCAGTGAAGACCACACCGGGGAGCTGTTTTTT. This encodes CASSEDHTGELFF.

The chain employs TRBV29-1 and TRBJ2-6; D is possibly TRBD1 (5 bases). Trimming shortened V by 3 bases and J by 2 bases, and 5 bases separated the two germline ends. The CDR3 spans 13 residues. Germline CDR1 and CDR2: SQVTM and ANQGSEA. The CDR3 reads CSVEGPGANVLTF. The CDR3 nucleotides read TGCAGCGTTGAGGGGCCTGGGGCCAACGTCCTGACTTTC.

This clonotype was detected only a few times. CDR3 in amino acids: CASSQGDRVGEQYF. For the CDR3, the DNA is TGTGCCAGCAGCCAAGGCGACAGGGTCGGGGAGCAGTACTTC. The chain recombines TRBV3-1 with TRBJ2-7; 7 bases line up with TRBD1. This CDR3 is 14 amino acids long. CDR1 LGHDT and CDR2 YNNKEL come from the germline V gene (reference sequence). After removal of 1 base from V and 7 bases from J, the junction contained 7 bases not matched to a gene.

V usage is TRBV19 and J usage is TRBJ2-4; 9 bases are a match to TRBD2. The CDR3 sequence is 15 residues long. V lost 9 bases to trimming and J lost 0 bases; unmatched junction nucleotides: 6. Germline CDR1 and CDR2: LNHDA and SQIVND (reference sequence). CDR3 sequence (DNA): TGTGCCAGCTCGGGACTAGCCTTAGCCAAAAACATTCAGTACTTC. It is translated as CASSGLALAKNIQYF. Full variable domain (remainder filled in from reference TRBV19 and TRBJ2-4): DGGITQSPKYLFRKEGQNVTLSCEQNLNHDAMYWYRQDPGQGLRLIYYSQIVNDFQKGDIAEGYSVSREKKESFPLTVTSAQKNPTAFYLCASSGLALAKNIQYFGAGTRLSVL.